These T cell receptor beta chains were read from a single sample in a study of blood T cells in healthy people across ages. TCRdb re-analysed the 5' RACE reads in MiXCR, keeping a single row per CDR3 protein. The data contain hundreds of thousands of distinct CDR3 sequences, around 62% of them singletons. The sequencing input was blood. These receptors came from a man aged 25 to 40 in good health. Both conserved end residues are part of each CDR3. The D gene is left open where the match is weak. Part of the rows lack a size; the others show once, few, many or a class for expanded clones.

J gene	clone size	D gene	V gene	CDR3 DNA	CDR3 protein
TRBJ2-6	few	NA	TRBV7-6	TGTGCCAGCAGCAAAGGAGGGGACGGGGCCAACGTCCTGACTTTC	CASSKGGDGANVLTF
TRBJ2-5	NA	NA	TRBV20-1	TGCAGTGCTACCCGGGACGGGGCCTGGGAGACCCAGTACTTC	CSATRDGAWETQYF
TRBJ1-1	NA	NA	TRBV27	TGTGCCAGCAGCGACGTGAACACTGAAGCTTTCTTT	CASSDVNTEAFF
TRBJ2-7	NA	TRBD1	TRBV5-1	TGCGCCAGTGGGTTATGGGACAGTTACTCCTACGAGCAGTACTTC	CASGLWDSYSYEQYF
TRBJ1-4	once	NA	TRBV20-1	TGCAGTGCGAGCGTGCCGGGCCTGGACGGGAATGAAAAACTGTTTTTT	CSASVPGLDGNEKLFF
TRBJ2-1	NA	NA	TRBV6-5	TGTGCCAGCAGTTACTCCGGCAGGGAGCAGTTCTTC	CASSYSGREQFF
TRBJ2-3	NA	NA	TRBV6-6	TGTGCCAGCAGACTCGGAGCAGCTAGCACAGATACGCAGTATTTT	CASRLGAASTDTQYF
TRBJ1-5	NA	NA	TRBV7-2	TGTGCCAGCAGCTTAGACAGGGATAGTCAGCCCCAGCATTTT	CASSLDRDSQPQHF
TRBJ1-2	NA	TRBD1	TRBV28	TGTGCCAGCAGTCCCGGGAGGGGGCAGTGGTATGGCTACACCTTC	CASSPGRGQWYGYTF
TRBJ1-2	NA	NA	TRBV5-1	TGCGCCAGCAGCTTAAGGGGAGCTAACTATGGCTACACCTTC	CASSLRGANYGYTF
TRBJ1-5	few	TRBD1	TRBV5-1	TGCGCCAGCAGCCCCCCGACGTCCGAACGATTAACGGGACAGGGGGCGATTCAGCCCCAGCATTTT	CASSPPTSERLTGQGAIQPQHF
TRBJ1-2	NA	NA	TRBV5-5	TGTGCCAGCAGCCCTCGCAGGGCCAGGGACCATGGCTACACCTTC	CASSPRRARDHGYTF
TRBJ2-3	NA	NA	TRBV7-3	TGTGCCAGCAGCTTAACGACAGCTGGTGGGGCTACGCAGTATTTT	CASSLTTAGGATQYF
TRBJ1-4	NA	NA	TRBV14	TGTGCCAGCAGCCAAGATATGGGGGCACTTAGTGAAAAACTGTTTTTT	CASSQDMGALSEKLFF
TRBJ1-2	few	TRBD1	TRBV4-3	TGCGCCAGCAGCCAAGTGGGACAGCATTTTAACTATGGCTACACCTTC	CASSQVGQHFNYGYTF
TRBJ2-5	NA	NA	TRBV5-1	TGCGCCAGCAGCTTAGCCCAGGTGGGACAAGAGACCCAGTACTTC	CASSLAQVGQETQYF
TRBJ1-2	NA	NA	TRBV20-1	TGCAGTGCTAGAGATCCCTCCACTAAAACAGGATATGGCTACACCTTC	CSARDPSTKTGYGYTF
TRBJ2-3	NA	NA	TRBV10-3	TGTGCCATCGGACAAACCTCAGATACGCAGTATTTT	CAIGQTSDTQYF
TRBJ2-5	few	NA	TRBV12-3/TRBV12-4	TGTGCCAGCAGTTTGGAAAGGGGTCGGGAGACCCAGTACTTC	CASSLERGRETQYF
TRBJ2-7	NA	NA	TRBV9	TGTGCCAGCACCCCAGGGAGTTTAACCTACGAGCAGTACTTC	CASTPGSLTYEQYF
TRBJ2-3	once	NA	TRBV7-8	TGTGCCAGCAGCCGCGACACCATGGGGACAGATACGCAGTATTTT	CASSRDTMGTDTQYF
TRBJ1-2	NA	NA	TRBV4-3	TGCGCCAGCAGCCACAGTTGGGGGCGCGGCTACACCTTC	CASSHSWGRGYTF
TRBJ2-5	few	NA	TRBV12-3/TRBV12-4	TGTGCCAGCAACCCCGGTAGACAAGAGACCCAGTACTTC	CASNPGRQETQYF
TRBJ2-6	NA	NA	TRBV6-5	TGTGCCAGCAGTCGACGTCTGTTCTCTGGGGCCAACGTCCTGACTTTC	CASSRRLFSGANVLTF
TRBJ1-1	NA	NA	TRBV7-8	TGTGCCAGCAGTGGAGGGGCCGAGACTGAAGCTTTCTTT	CASSGGAETEAFF
TRBJ2-7	few	NA	TRBV20-1	TGCAGTGCTAGTACTATTCGGGAGCAGTACTTC	CSASTIREQYF
TRBJ2-5	many	TRBD1	TRBV5-4	TGTGCCAGCAGCCCCGGGACAGCCCAAGAGACCCAGTACTTC	CASSPGTAQETQYF
TRBJ2-1	NA	NA	TRBV6-2/TRBV6-3	TGTGCCAGCAGAGGGGGGGGGCAGGGAAATGAGCAGTTCTTC	CASRGGGQGNEQFF
TRBJ1-6	many	NA	TRBV20-1	TGCAGTGTACAGACCGGCCCGGACCCCTCTAATTCACCCCTCCACTTT	CSVQTGPDPSNSPLHF
TRBJ2-3	once	NA	TRBV7-2	TGTGCCAGCAGCCCCCCCGGCTTGGGTTTCTTCGATACGCAGTATTTT	CASSPPGLGFFDTQYF
TRBJ2-5	NA	TRBD2	TRBV6-6	TGTGCCAGCAGTTCCCTCGCGGGAGGGGGGACCCAGTACTTC	CASSSLAGGGTQYF
TRBJ1-2	NA	NA	TRBV27	TGTGCCAGCAGTTTATATCCAGCTAACTATGGCTACACCTTC	CASSLYPANYGYTF
TRBJ1-6	once	NA	TRBV20-1	TGCAGTGCTAGATTCGGCCCACCCCTCCACTTT	CSARFGPPLHF
TRBJ2-3	NA	TRBD2	TRBV28	TGTGCCAGCAGTTTACCCGGACTAGCGGGGGGGCCCGGCACAGATACGCAGTATTTT	CASSLPGLAGGPGTDTQYF
TRBJ2-1	NA	NA	TRBV12-3/TRBV12-4	TGTGCCAGCAGTTTAGAGGAGTACTACAATGAGCAGTTCTTC	CASSLEEYYNEQFF
TRBJ2-5	once	NA	TRBV14	TGTGCCAGCAGCCAAGTCAGGCCTCAAGAGACCCAGTACTTC	CASSQVRPQETQYF
TRBJ1-2	NA	NA	TRBV20-1	TGCAGTGCTAGAGAGGCTGCTAACTATGGCTACACCTTC	CSAREAANYGYTF
TRBJ2-1	NA	NA	TRBV20-1	TGCAGTGCTAGAGATAGTAGTCTAAATGAGCAGTTCTTC	CSARDSSLNEQFF
TRBJ2-5	few	TRBD2	TRBV3-1	TGTGCCAGCAGCCCCTATAGCGGGGGCGTAGGTTGGGAGCAGTACTTC	CASSPYSGGVGWEQYF
TRBJ2-5	NA	NA	TRBV20-1	TGCAGTGCTGCCCTTGGGCTTGAGACCCAGTACTTC	CSAALGLETQYF
TRBJ1-5	NA	TRBD1	TRBV6-2/TRBV6-3	TGTGCCAGCAGTAACCCGGGACAGGATGTGGATCAGCCCCAGCATTTT	CASSNPGQDVDQPQHF
TRBJ2-1	many	TRBD2	TRBV4-3	TGCGCCAGCAGCCAAACTACTAGCGGGGGTAACAATGAGCAGTTCTTC	CASSQTTSGGNNEQFF
TRBJ1-2	NA	NA	TRBV16	TGTGCCAGCAGCCAATCGGGGAGGAATGTTGGCTACACCTTC	CASSQSGRNVGYTF
TRBJ2-7	NA	NA	TRBV29-1	TGCAGCGTTCGGGACACGTCCTACGAGCAGTACTTC	CSVRDTSYEQYF
TRBJ1-6	NA	NA	TRBV29-1	TGCAGCGTTGAAGACCTCCGGGACACGATCAATTCACCCCTCCACTTT	CSVEDLRDTINSPLHF
TRBJ2-3	NA	NA	TRBV10-3	TGTGCCATCAAGGGGCCCCTCACAGATACGCAGTATTTT	CAIKGPLTDTQYF
TRBJ2-3	NA	TRBD2	TRBV9	TGTGCCAGCACTCATTGGGGGGGTGAAACAGATACGCAGTATTTT	CASTHWGGETDTQYF
TRBJ2-2	NA	TRBD2	TRBV7-9	TGTGCCAGCAGCGGGGGACTAGCTGACACCGGGGAGCTGTTTTTT	CASSGGLADTGELFF
TRBJ2-1	NA	TRBD1	TRBV29-1	TGCAGCGTTGGATCCGGGACAGTTAGCAATGAGCAGTTCTTC	CSVGSGTVSNEQFF
TRBJ2-1	few	NA	TRBV11-2	TGTGCCAGCAGCACCCGGGCCTCCCCGGAGCAGTTCTTC	CASSTRASPEQFF
TRBJ2-7	NA	NA	TRBV12-3/TRBV12-4	TGTGCCAGCAGTTTAGCGGGGATGGCCTACGAGCAGTACTTC	CASSLAGMAYEQYF
TRBJ1-2	few	TRBD1	TRBV29-1	TGCAGCTCCCTGACAGGGGGAGTTAACTATGGCTACACCTTC	CSSLTGGVNYGYTF
TRBJ2-7	few	TRBD1	TRBV20-1	TGCAGTGCTACCAGACAGGGCCTTACCTACGAGCAGTACTTC	CSATRQGLTYEQYF
TRBJ2-6	NA	NA	TRBV6-6	TGTGCCATCCTGTCTGGGGCCAACGTCCTGACTTTC	CAILSGANVLTF
TRBJ1-2	once	TRBD1	TRBV24-1	TGTGCCACCAGTGATGCTTCAGGGGGCAACTATGGCTACACCTTC	CATSDASGGNYGYTF
TRBJ2-3	NA	TRBD2	TRBV6-5	TGTGCCAGCAGTTCCCCCGGGACTAGCTCTGGGGATACGCAGTATTTT	CASSSPGTSSGDTQYF
TRBJ1-5	NA	NA	TRBV27	TGTGCCAGCAGTTTAACCCCCCTTAAGCCCCAGCATTTT	CASSLTPLKPQHF
TRBJ1-2	many	NA	TRBV7-2	TGTGCCAGCAGCTTAGAGTACAGCCATGGCTACACCTTC	CASSLEYSHGYTF
TRBJ2-7	NA	NA	TRBV5-1	TGCGCCAGCAGCCTAAACAGGCTCTCCTACGAGCAGTACTTC	CASSLNRLSYEQYF